The next 30 T cell receptor beta chains were all read from a single sample in a study of CD8 T cells in Susac syndrome. A quantity of roughly 0.5 to 1 ug RNA underwent reverse transcription using random hexamers. TCRdb redid the calling of the immunoSEQ multiplex PCR reads with MiXCR, one entry per CDR3 protein. The table lists hundreds of thousands of distinct CDR3 sequences, about 90% of them singletons. The material sequenced was CD8+ T cells from PBMCs. The receptors here all came from a human donor with multiple sclerosis.

In this sample, this clonotype turned up once. This rearrangement joins TRBV27 to TRBJ2-5, with 9 bases fitting TRBD2. In germline, CDR1 is MNHEY, CDR2 SMNVEV (reference sequence). V shed 1 base, J shed 6 bases, and the junction held 6 bases outside the gene matches. This CDR3 contains 15 residues. This CDR3 reads CASSLWAGGQKTQYF. The DNA for the CDR3 is TGTGCCAGCAGTTTATGGGCGGGAGGGCAAAAGACCCAGTACTTC.

The chain is built from TRBV5-6 and TRBJ2-1; unclear D gene. V shed 0 bases and J shed 4 bases, with 8 bases lying between them. Germline V gene lookup returns CDR1 SGHDT and CDR2 YYEEEE. The length of the CDR3 is 14 residues. The CDR3 protein is CASSLEAVYNEQFF. The CDR3 bases are TGTGCCAGCAGCTTGGAGGCGGTTTACAATGAGCAGTTCTTC. Filled out from reference TRBV5-6 and TRBJ2-1, the complete variable domain reads DAGVTQSPTHLIKTRGQQVTLRCSPKSGHDTVSWYQQALGQGPQFIFQYYEEEERQRGNFPDRFSGHQFPNYSSELNVNALLLGDSALYLCASSLEAVYNEQFFGPGTRLTVL.

The V call is TRBV27, the J call TRBJ2-5; 9 nucleotides line up with TRBD2. This CDR3 is built from 15 residues. V lost 6 bases, J lost 2 bases, and 7 bases stayed unmatched. Germline-derived CDR1 and CDR2 are MNHEY and SMNVEV (reference sequence). The chain's CDR3 is CASRTGLAPQETQYF. CDR3 coding DNA: TGTGCCAGCAGGACCGGACTAGCGCCGCAAGAGACCCAGTACTTC.

This sequence joins TRBV15 and TRBJ2-7; tentative D call: TRBD1 (6 bases). Trimming left V 4 bases short and J 1 base short, with 14 bases between. The CDR3 sequence is 15 residues long. Germline V gene sequence: CDR1 LNHNV, CDR2 YYDKDF (reference sequence). The DNA of the CDR3 is TGTGCCACCAGCACCGTCGACAGGTCGTCCTACGAGCAGTACTTC. Translating it yields CATSTVDRSSYEQYF.

The count of this clonotype is one. The V gene is TRBV19, the J gene TRBJ2-6; D may be TRBD1 (6 bases). The CDR3 extends over 19 amino acids. The V gene's germline CDR1 is LNHDA and CDR2 SQIVND (reference sequence). V was trimmed by 1 base and J by 2 bases, leaving 18 bases between them. CDR3 bases: TGTGCCAGTAGTATAGGTTCCCAGGGGAGCTCCCCTGGGGCCAACGTCCTGACTTTC. Protein: CASSIGSQGSSPGANVLTF.

V gene TRBV7-8 combines with J gene TRBJ2-1; unclear D gene. The germline gives CDR1 SGHVS, CDR2 FQNEAQ. This CDR3 comprises 17 residues. Trimming took 5 bases from V and 5 from J, leaving 22 bases between them. For the CDR3, the DNA is TGTGCCAGCAGCCCTGGTTTATTATTAGTGCCAAACAATGAGCAGTTCTTC. It translates to CASSPGLLLVPNNEQFF. The full variable domain, its missing parts supplied by reference TRBV7-8 and TRBJ2-1, is GAGVSQSPRYKVAKRGQDVALRCDPISGHVSLFWYQQALGQGPEFLTYFQNEAQLDKSGLPSDRFFAERPEGSVSTLKIQRTQQEDSAVYLCASSPGLLLVPNNEQFFGPGTRLTVL.

The V and J genes are TRBV19 and TRBJ1-2; D is ambiguous. V gave up 5 bases and J gave up 3 bases, with 13 bases separating them. CDR3 length equals 14 residues. Germline V CDR1 and CDR2: LNHDA, SQIVND (reference sequence). The CDR3, as DNA: TGTGCCAGTAGTCCGTTTATGGCGGACTATGGCTACACCTTC. This codes for CASSPFMADYGYTF. The variable domain in full, completed from reference TRBV19 and TRBJ1-2, reads DGGITQSPKYLFRKEGQNVTLSCEQNLNHDAMYWYRQDPGQGLRLIYYSQIVNDFQKGDIAEGYSVSREKKESFPLTVTSAQKNPTAFYLCASSPFMADYGYTFGSGTRLTVV.

V usage is TRBV4-2 and J usage is TRBJ1-2; D gene unclear. The CDR3 spans 13 residues. Between the trimmed V and J ends, which lost 0 bases and 7 bases, there was a span of 9 bases. Germline CDR1 and CDR2: LGHNA and YNFKEQ. This CDR3 is CASSQDRSGGYTF. The CDR3 DNA reads as TGTGCCAGCAGCCAAGATCGTTCGGGTGGCTACACCTTC.

This clonotype was seen only once. J is TRBJ1-5 and V is TRBV20-1, with 7 bases matching TRBD1. The J segment lost 3 bases and the V segment lost 4 bases, leaving 12 bases of the junction unmatched. The CDR3 is made up of 16 amino acids. CDR1 is DFQATT, CDR2 SNEGSKA, per germline (reference sequence). The CDR3 nucleotides are TGCAGTGCTACCTGGGGACAGACCGCGTTCAATCAGCCCCAGCATTTT. As protein: CSATWGQTAFNQPQHF.

This sequence joins TRBV7-2 and TRBJ2-7; D gene ambiguous. V was pared by 1 base and J by 3 bases, with 13 bases between. Germline assignment: CDR1 SGHTA and CDR2 FQGNSA. The CDR3 spans 15 residues. CDR3 sequence (DNA): TGTGCCAGCAGCTTAGAACCTCATAGGGACTACGAGCAGTACTTC. Protein: CASSLEPHRDYEQYF.

The chain is built from TRBV5-5 and TRBJ1-3, with no clear D. Germline-derived CDR1 and CDR2 are SGHKS and YYEKEE (reference sequence). This CDR3 has 14 amino acids. V lost 0 bases to trimming and J lost 0 bases, with 4 bases between them. CDR3 sequence: CASSLEGSGNTIYF. The CDR3 DNA reads TGTGCCAGCAGCTTGGAAGGCTCTGGAAACACCATATATTTT.

This clonotype was observed a single time. The chain is built from TRBV13 and TRBJ1-2, with D possibly matching TRBD1 (6 bases). The CDR3 sequence is 14 residues long. Germline lookup yields CDR1 PRHDT and CDR2 FYEKMQ (reference sequence). V lost 5 bases to trimming and J lost 4 bases, with 14 bases between them. The CDR3 nucleotides are TGTGCCAGCAGCACCGACCGGACAGTCTATGGCTACACCTTC. Its translation is CASSTDRTVYGYTF. Supplemented by reference TRBV13 and TRBJ1-2, the full variable domain reads AAGVIQSPRHLIKEKRETATLKCYPIPRHDTVYWYQQGPGQDPQFLISFYEKMQSDKGSIPDRFSAQQFSDYHSELNMSSLELGDSALYFCASSTDRTVYGYTFGSGTRLTVV.

V is TRBV20-1 and J is TRBJ1-4; possible D gene TRBD1, 5 bases. CDR1 is DFQATT and CDR2 is SNEGSKA in the germline V gene (reference sequence). CDR3 length: 13 residues. Trimming removed 1 base from V and 7 bases from J, with 10 bases in between. CDR3 DNA sequence: TGCAGTGCTAGAGCCCTGGGGGGTGAAAAACTGTTTTTT. Its protein product is CSARALGGEKLFF.

The chain links TRBV2 to TRBJ2-3; possible D gene TRBD1, 5 bases. CDR1 is SNHLY, CDR2 FYNNEI, per germline. Trimming cost V 7 bases and J 0 bases, with 14 bases left between them. This CDR3 has 15 amino acids. The DNA of the CDR3 is TGTGCCAGCAAGAAACAGGCGTCTAGCACAGATACGCAGTATTTT. It yields the protein CASKKQASSTDTQYF.

The CDR3 DNA reads TGTGCCAGCACCCAGGGGACAGGGGAGAATCAGCCCCAGCATTTT. It specifies CASTQGTGENQPQHF. The chain recombines TRBV12-3 or TRBV12-4 with TRBJ1-5, with TRBD1 identical over 10 bases. The length of the CDR3 is 15 residues. The V gene end was trimmed by 7 bases and the J gene end by 4 bases; junction bases not matched to a gene: 7.

CDR3 residues: CASSVPGADTQYF. As DNA, the CDR3 is TGTGCCAGCAGCGTCCCCGGGGCAGATACGCAGTATTTT. V usage is TRBV7-9 and J usage is TRBJ2-3; D might be TRBD2 (5 bases). The CDR3 is 13 residues long. The V end lost 5 bases, the J end lost 4 bases, and 10 bases lay between the germline ends. Germline V gene sequence: CDR1 SEHNR, CDR2 FQNEAQ (reference sequence). The variable domain in full, completed from reference TRBV7-9 and TRBJ2-3, reads DTGVSQNPRHKITKRGQNVTFRCDPISEHNRLYWYRQTLGQGPEFLTYFQNEAQLEKSRLLSDRFSAERPKGSFSTLEIQRTEQGDSAMYLCASSVPGADTQYFGPGTRLTVL.

The J gene is TRBJ2-5, the V gene TRBV10-3; D remains unclear. V shed 0 bases and J shed 2 bases, with 19 bases lying between them. Germline CDR1 and CDR2: ENHRY and SYGVKD. The CDR3 extends over 18 amino acids. The CDR3 DNA is TGTGCCATCAGTGAGTCGGTCATCGGTGGACGGGCGCAAGAGACCCAGTACTTC. It codes for CAISESVIGGRAQETQYF.

The chain uses TRBV20-1 and TRBJ1-3; TRBD1 might be the D (5 bases). CDR1 and CDR2 (germline): DFQATT, SNEGSKA (reference sequence). There are 14 residues in the CDR3. Trimming shortened V by 4 bases and J by 2 bases, and 12 bases separated the two germline ends. The DNA for the CDR3 is TGCAGTGCTAAAGTCGCCAGGGCTGGAAACACCATATATTTT. Residues: CSAKVARAGNTIYF.

This rearrangement joins TRBV6-1 to TRBJ1-6, with 7 bases matching TRBD1. The CDR3 runs to 17 residues. J gave up 8 bases and V 6 bases, and 16 bases lay outside the gene matches. The germline V gene has CDR1 MNHNS and CDR2 SASEGT. CDR3 bases: TGTGCCAGCAGCCGATCCGACAGGGTTTTGGGGGATTCACCCCTCCACTTT. It codes for CASSRSDRVLGDSPLHF.

J is TRBJ2-4 and V is TRBV2, with TRBD2 matching 11 bases. J lost 0 bases, V lost 5 bases, and 12 bases had no gene match. CDR3 size: 19 residues. Germline V lookup: CDR1 SNHLY, CDR2 FYNNEI. The CDR3 DNA reads TGTGCCAGCAGTCTTATGGGGACTAGCGGAGGGGTAGCCAAAAACATTCAGTACTTC. It yields the protein CASSLMGTSGGVAKNIQYF. Combining the CDR3 with reference TRBV2 and TRBJ2-4 gives the whole variable domain EPEVTQTPSHQVTQMGQEVILRCVPISNHLYFYWYRQILGQKVEFLVSFYNNEISEKSEIFDDQFSVERPDGSNFTLKIRSTKLEDSAMYFCASSLMGTSGGVAKNIQYFGAGTRLSVL.

On this clonotype itself: Because the CDR3's place on the DNA is in doubt, the DNA is left out and the CDR3 is given as listed by TCRdb. The chain employs TRBV5-6 and TRBJ2-1; TRBD2 is the table's D call and was not checked against the DNA. From its first to its last residue, the CDR3 has 16 amino acids. From germline, CDR1 is SGHDT and CDR2 YYEEEE. This CDR3 reads CASSFYFGPSYNEQFF.

The rearrangement joins TRBV2 to TRBJ2-7, with 12 bases fitting TRBD2. The trim removed 1 base at V and 5 bases at J, leaving 3 bases unmatched. Germline-derived CDR1 and CDR2 are SNHLY and FYNNEI. This CDR3 spans 15 amino acids. CDR3 sequence reads: CASSEGLAGGDEQYF. In nucleotides, the CDR3 is TGTGCCAGCAGTGAAGGGCTAGCGGGGGGGGACGAGCAGTACTTC.

The chain couples TRBV3-1 to TRBJ1-1, with D maybe TRBD1 (6 bases). Germline V gene sequence: CDR1 LGHDT, CDR2 YNNKEL (reference sequence). This CDR3 comprises 14 residues. Trimming left V 4 bases short and J 1 base short, with 10 bases between. CDR3 sequence: CASSRRDKNTEAFF. In DNA form, the CDR3 reads TGTGCCAGCAGCCGGCGGGACAAGAACACTGAAGCTTTCTTT.

The genes are TRBV18 and TRBJ1-1, with unresolved D. V lost 2 bases, J lost 1 base, and 8 bases lay in between. Germline CDR1 KGHSH, CDR2 LQKENI. The CDR3 spans 14 residues. The CDR3 DNA is TGTGCCAGCTCACCATACAACCGGAACACTGAAGCTTTCTTT. Its protein is CASSPYNRNTEAFF.

The chain couples TRBV2 to TRBJ1-2, with D possibly matching TRBD1 (5 bases). Trimming removed 3 bases at V and 4 bases at J, with 9 bases between. Per the germline V gene, CDR1 is SNHLY and CDR2 is FYNNEI. The CDR3 contains 13 residues. The CDR3 DNA reads as TGTGCCAGCAGTGATCCCGGGGGCTATGGCTACACCTTC. Translating gives CASSDPGGYGYTF.

This chain connects TRBV15 to TRBJ1-3, with D unresolved. The germline V gene encodes CDR1 LNHNV and CDR2 YYDKDF (reference sequence). V lost 4 bases and J 2 bases, leaving 30 bases between the germline ends. This CDR3 spans 21 amino acids. The DNA for the CDR3 is TGTGCCACCAGCACCCTCCCCGGGGAAGGATACGCTTCTCCGGCTGGAAACACCATATATTTT. Its translation: CATSTLPGEGYASPAGNTIYF.

The chain couples TRBV7-9 to TRBJ1-5, with D hard to call. Germline V gene data show CDR1 as SEHNR and CDR2 as FQNEAQ (reference sequence). The CDR3 totals 13 residues. V lost 7 bases and J 5 bases, leaving 12 bases between the germline ends. As DNA, the CDR3 is TGTGCCAGCACCCTGGACGGCGATCAGCCCCAGCATTTT. Translated, it gives CASTLDGDQPQHF.

This clonotype was observed a single time. This chain links TRBV30 with TRBJ2-1; 8 bases are shared with TRBD2. Trimming at V came to 0 bases and at J to 5 bases, leaving 3 bases not matched to a gene. Germline lookup yields CDR1 GTSNPN and CDR2 SVGIG (reference sequence). The CDR3 totals 14 residues. In nucleotides, the CDR3 is TGTGCCTGGAGTGTTCTAGCGGGTAACAATGAGCAGTTCTTC. Its protein is CAWSVLAGNNEQFF.

This clonotype was seen once. V and J are TRBV11-2 and TRBJ2-3; no clear D gene. The CDR3 runs 17 residues. V gave up 3 bases and J gave up 0 bases, with 16 bases separating them. Germline lookup yields CDR1 SGHAT and CDR2 FQNNGV. The CDR3 DNA is TGTGCCAGCAGCTTTTGGTTCGGAGATCCTAGCACAGATACGCAGTATTTT. Protein sequence: CASSFWFGDPSTDTQYF.

This chain uses TRBV9 with TRBJ2-2; tentative D call: TRBD1 (6 bases). The CDR3 consists of 17 residues. The germline V gene encodes CDR1 SGDLS and CDR2 YYNGEE. V lost 5 bases and J 0 bases, leaving 17 bases between the germline ends. Written as DNA, the CDR3 is TGTGCCAGCAGTTCATCGTACAGGACAGCGAACACCGGGGAGCTGTTTTTT. It specifies CASSSSYRTANTGELFF.